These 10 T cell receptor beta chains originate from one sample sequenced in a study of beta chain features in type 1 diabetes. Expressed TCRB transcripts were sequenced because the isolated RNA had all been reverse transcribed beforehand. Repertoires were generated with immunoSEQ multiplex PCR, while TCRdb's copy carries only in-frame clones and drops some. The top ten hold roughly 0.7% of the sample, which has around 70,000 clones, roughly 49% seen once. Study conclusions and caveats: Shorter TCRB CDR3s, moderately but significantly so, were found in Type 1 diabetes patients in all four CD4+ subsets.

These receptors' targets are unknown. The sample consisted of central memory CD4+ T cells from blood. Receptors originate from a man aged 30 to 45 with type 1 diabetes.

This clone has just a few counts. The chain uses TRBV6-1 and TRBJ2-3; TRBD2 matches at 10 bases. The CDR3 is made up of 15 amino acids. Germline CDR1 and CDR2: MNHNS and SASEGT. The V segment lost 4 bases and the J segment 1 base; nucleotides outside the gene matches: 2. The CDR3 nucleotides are TGTGCCAGCAGTGGCGGACTAGCGGGCACAGATACGCAGTATTTT. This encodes CASSGGLAGTDTQYF.

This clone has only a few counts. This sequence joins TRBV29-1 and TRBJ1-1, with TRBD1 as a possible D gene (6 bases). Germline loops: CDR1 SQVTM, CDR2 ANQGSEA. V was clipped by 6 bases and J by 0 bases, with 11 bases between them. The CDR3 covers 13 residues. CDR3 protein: CSVNRAMNTEAFF. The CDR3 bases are TGCAGCGTCAACAGGGCGATGAACACTGAAGCTTTCTTT.

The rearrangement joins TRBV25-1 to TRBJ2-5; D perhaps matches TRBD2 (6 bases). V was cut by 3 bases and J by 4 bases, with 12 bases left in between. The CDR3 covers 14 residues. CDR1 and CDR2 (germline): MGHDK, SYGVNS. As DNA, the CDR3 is TGTGCCAGCAGTGACCGCTTGGGACTAGAGACCCAGTACTTC. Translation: CASSDRLGLETQYF.

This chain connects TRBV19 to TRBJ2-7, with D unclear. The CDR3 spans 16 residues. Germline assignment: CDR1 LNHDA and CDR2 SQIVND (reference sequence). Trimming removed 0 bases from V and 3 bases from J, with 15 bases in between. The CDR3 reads CASSIDHNYADYEQYF. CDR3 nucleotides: TGTGCCAGTAGTATAGATCACAATTATGCCGACTACGAGCAGTACTTC.

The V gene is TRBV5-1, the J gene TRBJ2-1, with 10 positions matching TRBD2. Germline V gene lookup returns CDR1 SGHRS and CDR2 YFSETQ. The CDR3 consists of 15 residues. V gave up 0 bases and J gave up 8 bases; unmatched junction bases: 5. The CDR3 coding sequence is TGCGCCAGCAGCTTGGAGGGGACTAGCGCCCATGAGCAGTTCTTC. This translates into CASSLEGTSAHEQFF. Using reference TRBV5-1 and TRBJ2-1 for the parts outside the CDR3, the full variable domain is KAGVTQTPRYLIKTRGQQVTLSCSPISGHRSVSWYQQTPGQGLQFLFEYFSETQRNKGNFPGRFSGRQFSNSRSEMNVSTLELGDSALYLCASSLEGTSAHEQFFGPGTRLTVL.

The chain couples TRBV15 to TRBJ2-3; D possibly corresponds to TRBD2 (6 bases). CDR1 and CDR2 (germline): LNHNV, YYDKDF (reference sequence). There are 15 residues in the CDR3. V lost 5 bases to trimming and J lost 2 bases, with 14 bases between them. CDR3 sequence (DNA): TGTGCCACCAGCTCATCAACGGGGGACACAGATACGCAGTATTTT. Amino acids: CATSSSTGDTDTQYF.

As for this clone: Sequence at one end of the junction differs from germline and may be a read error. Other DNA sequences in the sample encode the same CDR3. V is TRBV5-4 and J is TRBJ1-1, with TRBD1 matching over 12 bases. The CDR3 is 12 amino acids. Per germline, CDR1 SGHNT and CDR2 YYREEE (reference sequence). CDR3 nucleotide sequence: TGTGCCCCCGGGACAGGGGGCACTGAGGCTTTCTTT. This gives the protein CAPGTGGTEAFF.

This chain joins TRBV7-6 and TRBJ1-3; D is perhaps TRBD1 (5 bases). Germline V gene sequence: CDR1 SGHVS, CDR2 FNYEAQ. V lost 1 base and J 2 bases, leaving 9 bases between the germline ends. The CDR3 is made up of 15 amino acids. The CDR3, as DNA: TGTGCCAGCAGCTTAGGGGGGAGGACTGGAAACACCATATATTTT. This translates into CASSLGGRTGNTIYF.

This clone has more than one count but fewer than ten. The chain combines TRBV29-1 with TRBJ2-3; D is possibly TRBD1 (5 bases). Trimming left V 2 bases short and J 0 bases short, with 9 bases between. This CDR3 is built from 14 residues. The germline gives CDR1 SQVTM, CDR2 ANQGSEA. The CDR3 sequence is CSVEQGSSTDTQYF. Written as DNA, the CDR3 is TGCAGCGTTGAACAGGGCAGCAGCACAGATACGCAGTATTTT.

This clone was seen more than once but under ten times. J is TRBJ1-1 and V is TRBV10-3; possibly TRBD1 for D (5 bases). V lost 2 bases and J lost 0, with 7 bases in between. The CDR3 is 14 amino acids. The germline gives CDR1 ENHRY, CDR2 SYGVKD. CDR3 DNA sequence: TGTGCCATCAGTGAGAGGGGCATGAACACTGAAGCTTTCTTT. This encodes CAISERGMNTEAFF.